The T cell receptor beta chain described here comes from a study of beta chain features in type 1 diabetes. Every isolated RNA sample was fully reverse transcribed, so sequencing captured expressed TCRB transcripts. Assay: immunoSEQ multiplex PCR; the TCRdb copy retains only in-frame clones and omits some. The data show over 500,000 clones, with about 14% seen just once and approximately 0.087% held by the top ten. Notes on the study in general: In the patient group, naive, central memory and Treg TCRB repertoires seemed more alike than in the healthy donor group. Type 1 diabetes patients had moderately but significantly shorter TCRB CDR3s in all four CD4+ subsets.

The CDR3 sequence is 15 residues long. Looked up from germline, CDR1 is SGHTA and CDR2 is FQGNSA. After removal of 5 bases from V and 6 bases from J, the junction contained 6 bases not matched to a gene. This clone was counted between two and nine times. Antigen specificity is unknown. Naive, central memory, regulatory and stem cell-like memory cells within the CD4+ compartment were sorted using CD45RO/CCR7/CD25/CD127/CD95/CD27. The chain uses TRBV7-2 and TRBJ2-1; TRBD1 aligns across 11 bases. This TCR came from a man between 18 and 29 years old in good health. Sequenced input: naive CD4+ T cells from blood. DNA for the CDR3: TGTGCCAGCAGCCGCGCCGGGACAGGGGGCAATGAGCAGTTCTTC. It translates to CASSRAGTGGNEQFF.